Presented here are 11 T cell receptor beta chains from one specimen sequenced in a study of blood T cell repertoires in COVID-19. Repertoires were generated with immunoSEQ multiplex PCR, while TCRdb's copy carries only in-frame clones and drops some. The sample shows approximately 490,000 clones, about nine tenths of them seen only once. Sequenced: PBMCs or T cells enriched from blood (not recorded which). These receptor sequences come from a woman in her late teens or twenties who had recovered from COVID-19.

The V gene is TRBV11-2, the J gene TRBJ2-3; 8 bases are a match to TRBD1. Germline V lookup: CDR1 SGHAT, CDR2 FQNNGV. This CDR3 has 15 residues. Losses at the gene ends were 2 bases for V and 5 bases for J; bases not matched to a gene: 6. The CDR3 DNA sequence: TGTGCCAGCAGCTTACGGACAGGGTCGGGAGATACGCAGTATTTT. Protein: CASSLRTGSGDTQYF. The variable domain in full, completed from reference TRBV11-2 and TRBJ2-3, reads EAGVAQSPRYKIIEKRQSVAFWCNPISGHATLYWYQQILGQGPKLLIQFQNNGVVDDSQLPKDRFSAERLKGVDSTLKIQPAKLEDSAVYLCASSLRTGSGDTQYFGPGTRLTVL.

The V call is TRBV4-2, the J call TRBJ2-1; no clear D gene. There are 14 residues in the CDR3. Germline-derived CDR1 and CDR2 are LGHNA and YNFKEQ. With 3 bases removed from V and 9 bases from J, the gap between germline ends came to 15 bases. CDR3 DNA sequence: TGTGCCAGCAGCCATGGGCTGGCAGGCGTTGAGCAGTTCTTC. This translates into CASSHGLAGVEQFF.

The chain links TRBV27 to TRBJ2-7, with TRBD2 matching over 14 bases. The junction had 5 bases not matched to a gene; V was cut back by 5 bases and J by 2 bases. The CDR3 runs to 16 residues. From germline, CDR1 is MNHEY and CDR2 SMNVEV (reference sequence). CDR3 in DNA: TGTGCCAGCAGTCTGCAGGGACTAGCGGGGGCCTACGAGCAGTACTTC. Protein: CASSLQGLAGAYEQYF.

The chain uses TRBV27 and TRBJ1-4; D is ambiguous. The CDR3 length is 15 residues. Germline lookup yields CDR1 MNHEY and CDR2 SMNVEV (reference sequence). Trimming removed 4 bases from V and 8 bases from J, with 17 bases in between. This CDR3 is CASSSTQEVREKLFF. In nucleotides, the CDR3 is TGTGCCAGCAGTTCCACCCAGGAAGTCAGAGAAAAACTGTTTTTT. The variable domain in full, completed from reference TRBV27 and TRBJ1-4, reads EAQVTQNPRYLITVTGKKLTVTCSQNMNHEYMSWYRQDPGLGLRQIYYSMNVEVTDKGDVPEGYKVSRKEKRNFPLILESPSPNQTSLYFCASSSTQEVREKLFFGSGTQLSVL.

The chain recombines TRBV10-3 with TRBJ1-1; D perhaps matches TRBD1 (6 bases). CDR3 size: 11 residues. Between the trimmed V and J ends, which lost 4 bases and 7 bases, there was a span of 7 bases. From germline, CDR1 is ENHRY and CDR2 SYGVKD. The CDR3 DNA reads TGTGCCATCAGTGCAGGGGTTGAAGCTTTCTTT. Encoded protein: CAISAGVEAFF.

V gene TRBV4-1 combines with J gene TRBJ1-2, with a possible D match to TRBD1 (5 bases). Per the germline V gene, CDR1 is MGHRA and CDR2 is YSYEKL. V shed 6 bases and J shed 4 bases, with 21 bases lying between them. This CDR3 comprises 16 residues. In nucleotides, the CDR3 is TGCGCCAGCAGTGGGGCGGGGCCGACTTCTCTCTATGGCTACACCTTC. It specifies CASSGAGPTSLYGYTF.

CDR3 bases: TGTGCCAGCAGCTTATCACCCAGGGGGCACGCCACTGAAGCTTTCTTT. It yields the protein CASSLSPRGHATEAFF. This sequence joins TRBV11-2 and TRBJ1-1, with 8 bases matching TRBD1. CDR3 length: 16 amino acids. From germline, CDR1 is SGHAT and CDR2 FQNNGV. V dropped 2 bases and J dropped 4; count of bases not matched to a gene: 9.

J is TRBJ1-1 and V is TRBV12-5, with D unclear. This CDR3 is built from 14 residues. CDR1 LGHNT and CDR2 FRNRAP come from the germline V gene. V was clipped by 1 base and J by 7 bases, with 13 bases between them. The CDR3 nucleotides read TGTGCTAGTGGTTTGGATCGACTAGAGGTTGAAGCTTTCTTT. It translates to CASGLDRLEVEAFF.

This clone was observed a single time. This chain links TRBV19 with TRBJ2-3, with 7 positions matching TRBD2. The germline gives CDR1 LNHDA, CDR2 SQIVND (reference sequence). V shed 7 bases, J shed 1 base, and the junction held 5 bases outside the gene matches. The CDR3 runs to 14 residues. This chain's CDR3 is CASTLADGTDTQYF. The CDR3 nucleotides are TGTGCCAGTACCCTAGCGGACGGCACAGATACGCAGTATTTT.

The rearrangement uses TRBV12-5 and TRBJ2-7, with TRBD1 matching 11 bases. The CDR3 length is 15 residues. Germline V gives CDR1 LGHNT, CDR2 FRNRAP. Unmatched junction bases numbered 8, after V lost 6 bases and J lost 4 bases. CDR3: CASGPGTGGIYEQYF. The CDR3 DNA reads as TGTGCTAGTGGACCTGGGACAGGGGGAATTTACGAGCAGTACTTC.

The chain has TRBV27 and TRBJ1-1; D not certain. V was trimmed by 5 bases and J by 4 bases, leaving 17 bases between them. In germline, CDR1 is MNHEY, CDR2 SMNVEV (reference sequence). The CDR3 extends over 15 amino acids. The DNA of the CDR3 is TGTGCCAGCAGTCCTGGGCCTTTCTTGGGCACTGAAGCTTTCTTT. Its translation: CASSPGPFLGTEAFF.